This T cell receptor beta chain was documented in a study of shared clonotypes between healthy human individuals. Study-wide findings and caveats: Clonotypes not shared had lower generation probabilities than those common to all four donors.

Turning to this clone: Its matching antigen is unknown. The sample has other DNA sequences that encode this CDR3 too.

Clones were sequenced by immunoSEQ multiplex PCR, and TCRdb holds only the in-frame ones, with some missing. The table lists 2.5 million or so clones, approximately 90% of them singletons. The TCR comes from a man younger than 35 in good health. Sequences were obtained from naive CD4+ T cells sorted from blood. The subset here: CD45RA+ positively selected.

The CDR3 loop is CASSLSGGYEQYF. The CDR3 nucleotides are TGTGCCAGCAGCCTAAGCGGGGGCTACGAGCAGTACTTC. The chain has TRBV7-3 and TRBJ2-7; 8 bases are shared with TRBD2. From germline, CDR1 is SGHTA and CDR2 FQGTGA. Trimming cost V 5 bases and J 3 bases; bases outside gene matches: 3. This CDR3 has 13 amino acids.